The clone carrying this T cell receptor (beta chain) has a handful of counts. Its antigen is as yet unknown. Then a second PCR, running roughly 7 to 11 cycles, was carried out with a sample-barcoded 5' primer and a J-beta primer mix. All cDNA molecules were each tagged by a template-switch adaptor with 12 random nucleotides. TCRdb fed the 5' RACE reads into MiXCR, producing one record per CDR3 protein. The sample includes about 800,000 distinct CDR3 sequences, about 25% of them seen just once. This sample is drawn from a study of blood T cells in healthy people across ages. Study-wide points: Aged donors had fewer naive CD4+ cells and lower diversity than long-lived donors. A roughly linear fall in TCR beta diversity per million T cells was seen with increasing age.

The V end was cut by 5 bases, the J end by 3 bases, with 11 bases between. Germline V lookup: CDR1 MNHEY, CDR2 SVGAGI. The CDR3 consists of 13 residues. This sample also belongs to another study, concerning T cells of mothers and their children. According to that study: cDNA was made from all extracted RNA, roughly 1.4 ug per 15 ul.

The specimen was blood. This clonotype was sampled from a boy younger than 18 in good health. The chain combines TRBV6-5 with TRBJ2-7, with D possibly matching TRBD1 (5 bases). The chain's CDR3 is CASSPAGFYEQYF. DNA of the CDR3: TGTGCCAGCAGTCCGGCAGGGTTCTACGAGCAGTACTTC.